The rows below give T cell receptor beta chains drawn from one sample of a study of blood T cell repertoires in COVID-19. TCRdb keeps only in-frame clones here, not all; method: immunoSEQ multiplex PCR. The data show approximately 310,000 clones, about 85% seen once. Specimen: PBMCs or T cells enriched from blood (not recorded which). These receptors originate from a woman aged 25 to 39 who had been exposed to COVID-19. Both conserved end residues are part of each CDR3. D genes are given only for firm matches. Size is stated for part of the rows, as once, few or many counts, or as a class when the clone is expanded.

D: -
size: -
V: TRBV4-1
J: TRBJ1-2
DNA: TGCGCCAGCAGCCAAGATACCGGGAACTATGGCTACACCTTC
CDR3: CASSQDTGNYGYTF

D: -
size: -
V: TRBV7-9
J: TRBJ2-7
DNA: TGTGCCAGCAGCTATCTATTCCGGGACAACGAGCAGTACTTC
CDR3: CASSYLFRDNEQYF

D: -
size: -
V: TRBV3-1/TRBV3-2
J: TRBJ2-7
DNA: TGTGCCAGCAGCACCTCGCCGGGGGGCATCAACGAGCAGTACTTC
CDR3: CASSTSPGGINEQYF

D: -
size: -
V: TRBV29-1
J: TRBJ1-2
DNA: TGCAGCGCTTCGACATATGGAGGCTACACCTTC
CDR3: CSASTYGGYTF

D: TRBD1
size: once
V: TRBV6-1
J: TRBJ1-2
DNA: TGTGCCAGCAGTGAAGCCTACAGGGGCCACCTCTATGGCTACACCTTC
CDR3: CASSEAYRGHLYGYTF

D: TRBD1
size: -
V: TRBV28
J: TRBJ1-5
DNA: TGTGCCAGCAGGCCACAGGGGAGCGCAAGCCAGCCCCAGCATTTT
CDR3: CASRPQGSASQPQHF

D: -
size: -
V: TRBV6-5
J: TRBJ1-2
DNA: TGTGCCAGCAGCGTTGCGCCCTATGGCTACACCTTC
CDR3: CASSVAPYGYTF

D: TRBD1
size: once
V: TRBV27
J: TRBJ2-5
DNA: TGTGCCAGCAGTCTTCTACAGGGGGCGGGTGAGACCCAGTACTTC
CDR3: CASSLLQGAGETQYF

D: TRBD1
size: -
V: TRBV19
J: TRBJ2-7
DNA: TGTGCCAGTAGTGCTGGGAGACAGGGACAGGGTCTCTACGAGCAGTACTTC
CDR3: CASSAGRQGQGLYEQYF

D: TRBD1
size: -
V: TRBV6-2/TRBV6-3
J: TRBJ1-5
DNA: TGTGCCAGCAGTTACGCGACAGGGGGAAGCAATCAGCCCCAGCATTTT
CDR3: CASSYATGGSNQPQHF

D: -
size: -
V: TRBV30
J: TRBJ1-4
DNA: TGTGCCTGGTCTTATAAGGGGCCTGAAAAACTGTTTTTT
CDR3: CAWSYKGPEKLFF

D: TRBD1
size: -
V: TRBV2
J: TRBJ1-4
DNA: TGTGCCAGCAGCCCCGGACAGGGATCGGGGACTAATGAAAAACTGTTTTTT
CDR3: CASSPGQGSGTNEKLFF

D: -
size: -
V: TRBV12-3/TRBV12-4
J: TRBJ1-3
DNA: TGTGCCAGCACTCCAAGGGGGGGGACACAATATTTT
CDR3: CASTPRGGTQYF

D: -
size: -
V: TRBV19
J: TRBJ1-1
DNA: TGTGCCAGTAGTAGTCGTGGCATCATCACTGAAGCTTTCTTT
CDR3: CASSSRGIITEAFF

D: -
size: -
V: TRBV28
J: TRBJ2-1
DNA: TGTGCCAGCAGTTTTAGGGGGATCCTACCTTCCGAGCAGTTCTTC
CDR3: CASSFRGILPSEQFF

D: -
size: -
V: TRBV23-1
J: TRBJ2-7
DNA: TGCGCCAGCAGTCAATCGGCATCCCCCCAATCTTACGAGCAGTACTTC
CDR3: CASSQSASPQSYEQYF

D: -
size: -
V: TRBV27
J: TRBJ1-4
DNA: TGTGCCAGCAGTTTATTGCCCTCCGGGTCTGTTGAAAAACTGTTTTTT
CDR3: CASSLLPSGSVEKLFF